Presented here are 26 T cell receptor beta chains from one specimen sequenced in a study of T cells in Graves' hyperthyroidism and ophthalmopathy. RNA transcripts gave rise to amplified TCR beta CDR3 regions. First-round RT-PCR with HTBI primers amplified the TCR CDR3 region. Via MiXCR, TCRdb re-called the multiplex PCR reads, giving one row per CDR3 protein. Among about 300,000 distinct CDR3 sequences listed, around 20% were seen once. The sample was blood. These receptors were obtained from a man between 45 and 60 years old with Graves' ophthalmopathy.

This clonotype occurred once. This chain joins TRBV4-1 and TRBJ2-3, with TRBD2 matching over 9 bases. The germline V gene encodes CDR1 MGHRA and CDR2 YSYEKL. The CDR3 spans 16 residues. V dropped 4 bases and J dropped 1; count of bases not matched to a gene: 6. The CDR3 spells CASSLIRTSGTDTQYF. The CDR3 nucleotides read TGCGCCAGCAGCCTCATTCGGACTAGCGGCACAGATACGCAGTATTTT.

This chain uses TRBV19 with TRBJ2-5, with D uncertain. V shed 0 bases and J shed 7 bases, with 6 bases lying between them. Germline V gives CDR1 LNHDA, CDR2 SQIVND (reference sequence). This CDR3 is built from 12 residues. CDR3 nucleotides: TGTGCCAGTAGTATAGATCTGAGGACCCAGTACTTC. As protein: CASSIDLRTQYF.

The chain links TRBV7-8 to TRBJ1-3; D is perhaps TRBD1 (6 bases). V lost 5 bases to trimming and J lost 3 bases, with 11 bases between them. This CDR3 comprises 14 residues. Germline V gene sequence: CDR1 SGHVS, CDR2 FQNEAQ. In DNA form, the CDR3 reads TGTGCCAGCAGCATCAGGGGAATTGGAAACACCATATATTTT. Its translation: CASSIRGIGNTIYF.

This clonotype was seen repeatedly, ten times or more. This chain joins TRBV7-2 and TRBJ1-4; the D is unclear. This CDR3 comprises 12 residues. The V gene's germline CDR1 is SGHTA and CDR2 FQGNSA. The V end was cut by 3 bases, the J end by 8 bases, with 7 bases between. The CDR3 bases are TGTGCCAGCAGCTTCGGGAGGGAAAAACTGTTTTTT. This encodes CASSFGREKLFF.

This clonotype was picked up many times. The chain is built from TRBV7-8 and TRBJ2-5, with 9 bases fitting TRBD2. CDR1 and CDR2 from the germline V gene are SGHVS and FQNEAQ. The junction had 9 bases not matched to a gene; V was cut back by 0 bases and J by 4 bases. The CDR3 consists of 17 residues. Here the CDR3 DNA reads TGTGCCAGCAGCTTAGCTAGCGGGAGCCCCATTAGAGAGACCCAGTACTTC. This encodes CASSLASGSPIRETQYF.

This clonotype occurred a few times. The V call is TRBV10-3, the J call TRBJ2-2; 7 bases map to TRBD1. J was trimmed by 2 bases and V by 10 bases; bases with no gene match: 7. The CDR3 extends over 14 amino acids. Germline loops: CDR1 ENHRY, CDR2 SYGVKD. CDR3 amino acids: CATHLGGNTGELFF. The CDR3 DNA is TGTGCCACCCACCTAGGGGGCAACACCGGGGAGCTGTTTTTT.

The rearrangement links TRBV30 to TRBJ2-2, with D possibly matching TRBD1 (5 bases). The length of the CDR3 is 15 residues. Germline-derived CDR1 and CDR2 are GTSNPN and SVGIG (reference sequence). Trimming shortened V by 0 bases and J by 6 bases, and 14 bases separated the two germline ends. The CDR3 region has the DNA TGTGCCTGGAGTGTAGGCAGGGTGGTGGCCGGGGAGCTGTTTTTT. It codes for CAWSVGRVVAGELFF.

The chain carries TRBV7-6 and TRBJ2-6, with D unclear. The CDR3 length is 14 residues. The V gene's germline CDR1 is SGHVS and CDR2 FNYEAQ. With 5 bases removed from V and 1 base from J, the gap between germline ends came to 6 bases. The CDR3 region has the DNA TGTGCCAGCAGCCCGACTTCTGGGGCCAACGTCCTGACTTTC. Translation: CASSPTSGANVLTF.

This clonotype was seen more than once but under ten times. The chain couples TRBV18 to TRBJ2-1; 11 bases align to TRBD2. Germline-derived CDR1 and CDR2 are KGHSH and LQKENI. The CDR3 extends over 16 amino acids. Unmatched junction bases numbered 8, after V lost 3 bases and J lost 7 bases. The CDR3 loop is CASSPPGLAEKNEQFF. In nucleotides, the CDR3 is TGTGCCAGCTCACCCCCGGGACTAGCGGAGAAGAATGAGCAGTTCTTC. The full variable domain, completed using reference TRBV18 and TRBJ2-1, is NAGVMQNPRHLVRRRGQEARLRCSPMKGHSHVYWYRQLPEEGLKFMVYLQKENIIDESGMPKERFSAEFPKEGPSILRIQQVVRGDSAAYFCASSPPGLAEKNEQFFGPGTRLTVL.

This clonotype was picked up one time. The V and J genes are TRBV12-3 or TRBV12-4 and TRBJ2-3, with TRBD2 matching over 7 bases. The CDR3 runs 15 residues. Trimming cost V 2 bases and J 2 bases; bases outside gene matches: 4. The DNA of the CDR3 is TGTGCCAGCAGTTTAAGGAGCGGGATCACAGATACGCAGTATTTT. As protein: CASSLRSGITDTQYF.

There are a few counts of this clonotype. This chain joins TRBV16 and TRBJ2-7; tentatively, D is TRBD1 or TRBD2 (5 bases each). The germline V and J ends were trimmed by 0 bases and 2 bases, with 11 bases remaining between them. Germline-derived CDR1 and CDR2 are KGHSY and FQNENV. The CDR3 totals 15 residues. The CDR3 coding sequence is TGTGCCAGCAGCCAATCAGGGGCGGGTACCTACGAGCAGTACTTC. The encoded protein is CASSQSGAGTYEQYF.

V usage is TRBV20-1 and J usage is TRBJ1-2, with D tentatively TRBD1 (6 bases). CDR1 is DFQATT and CDR2 is SNEGSKA in the germline V gene (reference sequence). This CDR3 region has 16 residues. Trimming took 1 base from V and 5 from J, leaving 20 bases between them. In nucleotides, the CDR3 is TGCAGTGCTAGAGCCCCCTGGACAGACGACTTTTATGGCTACACCTTC. Protein: CSARAPWTDDFYGYTF.

This clonotype appeared a few times. The J gene is TRBJ2-3, the V gene TRBV5-1; maybe TRBD1 (5 bases). CDR1 and CDR2 from the germline V gene are SGHRS and YFSETQ. Deletions cut 0 bases from V and 3 bases from J, with 8 bases between. This CDR3 region has 14 residues. The CDR3 is CASSLDRLTDTQYF. CDR3 nucleotide sequence: TGCGCCAGCAGCTTGGACAGGTTGACAGATACGCAGTATTTT.

Concerning this clonotype itself: A read error may explain this, as a much larger clone is one base away. The chain carries TRBV12-3 or TRBV12-4 and TRBJ2-2; the match to TRBD2 covers 7 bases. This CDR3 comprises 14 residues. Written as DNA, the CDR3 is TGTGCCAGCAGTTCAAGCGGGAACACCGGGGAGCCGTTTTTT. It translates to CASSSSGNTGEPFF.

The chain couples TRBV5-4 to TRBJ2-5, with D possibly being TRBD1 or TRBD2 (7 bases each). The CDR3 runs 15 residues. The ends were cut back, 4 bases at V and 5 bases at J, with 18 bases in the middle. Germline V gives CDR1 SGHNT, CDR2 YYREEE (reference sequence). This CDR3 reads CASSHAGGVGETQYF. CDR3 DNA sequence: TGTGCCAGCAGCCATGCAGGGGGGGTCGGGGAGACCCAGTACTTC. The variable domain in full, with the rest retrieved from reference TRBV5-4 and TRBJ2-5, is ETGVTQSPTHLIKTRGQQVTLRCSSQSGHNTVSWYQQALGQGPQFIFQYYREEENGRGNFPPRFSGLQFPNYSSELNVNALELDDSALYLCASSHAGGVGETQYFGPGTRLLVL.

The sample holds many counts of this clonotype. The chain has TRBV20-1 and TRBJ2-5; D gene uncertain. V dropped 2 bases and J dropped 0 bases, with 13 bases sitting between them. Germline V CDR1 and CDR2: DFQATT, SNEGSKA (reference sequence). The CDR3 runs 15 residues. CDR3 protein: CSARSTVQYQETQYF. The CDR3 DNA reads as TGCAGTGCTAGATCTACGGTTCAGTACCAAGAGACCCAGTACTTC.

In its sample, this clonotype was seen a few times. J is TRBJ2-1 and V is TRBV10-3; 14 nucleotides line up with TRBD2. The ends lost 6 bases at V and 9 bases at J; junction bases unmatched: 7. In germline, CDR1 is ENHRY, CDR2 SYGVKD. The CDR3 loop spans 15 amino acids. CDR3 sequence reads: CAISSGLAGVGEQFF. In nucleotides, the CDR3 is TGTGCCATCAGCTCGGGACTAGCGGGAGTTGGTGAGCAGTTCTTC.

This clonotype came up many times. The rearrangement links TRBV28 to TRBJ1-5; 9 bases match TRBD1. The V gene's germline CDR1 is MDHEN and CDR2 SYDVKM. Losses at the gene ends were 6 bases for V and 4 bases for J; bases not matched to a gene: 4. This CDR3 contains 14 residues. CDR3 in DNA: TGTGCCAGCAGGGACAGGGGCGTTAATCAGCCCCAGCATTTT. It encodes CASRDRGVNQPQHF.

Points on this clonotype: Mismatch with germline at one junction end may stem from a read error. The chain couples TRBV28 to TRBJ2-4; 10 bases are shared with TRBD1. The germline CDR1 and CDR2 sequences are MDHEN and SYDVKM. This CDR3 contains 15 residues. The CDR3 is CASSLFGQGGNVQYF. The CDR3 DNA is TGTGCCAGCAGTTTATTCGGACAGGGGGGAAACGTTCAGTACTTC.

This clonotype was seen a few times. V usage is TRBV6-1 and J usage is TRBJ2-1, with 7 bases that match TRBD2. Germline V lookup: CDR1 MNHNS, CDR2 SASEGT. J lost 9 bases, V lost 2 bases, and 7 bases had no gene match. The CDR3 loop spans 14 amino acids. CDR3 amino acids: CASSESGLVSEQFF. The CDR3 DNA follows: TGTGCCAGCAGTGAAAGCGGACTAGTGAGTGAGCAGTTCTTC.

CDR3 DNA sequence: TGTGCCAGCAGGCGTATACCCAGGGGAATGGACAATGAGCAGTTCTTC. As protein: CASRRIPRGMDNEQFF. This chain joins TRBV6-2 or TRBV6-3 and TRBJ2-1; D might be TRBD1 (6 bases). Germline values: CDR1 MNHEY, CDR2 SVGEGT. The CDR3 sequence is 16 residues long. Trimming took 6 bases from V and 5 from J, leaving 20 bases between them.

Many counts were recorded for this clonotype. V gene TRBV12-3 or TRBV12-4 combines with J gene TRBJ2-3; TRBD2 agrees at 14 bases. CDR3 length: 17 amino acids. The J segment lost 5 bases and the V segment lost 4 bases, leaving 8 bases of the junction unmatched. This chain's CDR3 is CASSWLGLAGGRDTQYF. CDR3 in DNA: TGTGCCAGCAGTTGGTTAGGACTAGCGGGAGGAAGAGATACGCAGTATTTT.

The chain employs TRBV3-1 and TRBJ2-2, with D perhaps TRBD2 (7 bases). Between the trimmed V and J ends, which lost 4 bases and 0 bases, there was a span of 15 bases. Germline CDR1 reads LGHDT; CDR2 reads YNNKEL (reference sequence). The CDR3 has 17 amino acids. CDR3 residues: CASSPPGGGTNTGELFF. The DNA of the CDR3 is TGTGCCAGCAGCCCGCCGGGGGGCGGAACGAACACCGGGGAGCTGTTTTTT.

This clonotype has at least ten counts. The J gene is TRBJ1-1, the V gene TRBV20-1; 7 positions agree with TRBD1. CDR3 length: 13 residues. Looked up from germline, CDR1 is DFQATT and CDR2 is SNEGSKA (reference sequence). J gave up 4 bases and V 6 bases, and 8 bases lay outside the gene matches. This CDR3 reads CSAPRQGGTEAFF. In DNA form, the CDR3 reads TGCAGTGCACCTAGACAGGGCGGCACTGAAGCTTTCTTT.

This clonotype came up a few times. CDR3 residues: CASSQLETQRAGELFF. Here the CDR3 DNA reads TGTGCCAGCAGCCAGTTAGAAACCCAGAGGGCCGGGGAGCTGTTTTTT. The chain uses TRBV5-6 and TRBJ2-2; D is possibly TRBD2 (5 bases). The CDR3 consists of 16 residues. CDR1 SGHDT and CDR2 YYEEEE come from the germline V gene. Trimming left V 4 bases short and J 6 bases short, with 19 bases between.

The rearrangement uses TRBV7-9 and TRBJ2-6; the D is unclear. Germline V CDR1 and CDR2: SEHNR, FQNEAQ (reference sequence). The germline V and J ends were trimmed by 5 bases and 0 bases, with 14 bases remaining between them. The CDR3 totals 17 residues. The CDR3: CASSLVNFLSGANVLTF. The CDR3 nucleotides are TGTGCCAGCAGCCTAGTGAATTTCCTCTCTGGGGCCAACGTCCTGACTTTC.